Here is one T cell receptor beta chain with its context. No antigen is known for it. This entry belongs to a study of shared clonotypes between healthy human individuals. Profiling relied on immunoSEQ multiplex PCR, and the TCRdb table lists in-frame clones only, not all of them. The sample lists some 690,000 clones, about nine tenths occurring once. V dropped 6 bases and J dropped 4; count of bases not matched to a gene: 8. Looked up from germline, CDR1 is MDHEN and CDR2 is SYDVKM. This CDR3 is 15 amino acids long. Study conclusions and caveats: Represented diversity, genetic and exposure-history alike, was limited by few donors. Generally, estimated richness proved larger in naive subsets than it did in memory subsets.

CD8 memory cells included CD45RO+ cells plus CCR7-negative CD45RA+ TemRA cells. The chain has TRBV28 and TRBJ2-2; TRBD2 matches 7 bases. This receptor was identified in a man aged 18-30 years in good health. Some clones in this sample may be carry-over from other donors' samples. Sequenced input: memory CD8+ T cells from PBMCs. Subset meaning: CD45RO+ cells pooled with CCR7-negative TemRA cells. The CDR3 nucleotides read TGTGCCAGCAGGGGAGGGGTCCGGGGCACCGGGGAGCTGTTTTTT. This codes for CASRGGVRGTGELFF. The complete variable domain, with remaining parts taken from reference TRBV28 and TRBJ2-2, reads DVKVTQSSRYLVKRTGEKVFLECVQDMDHENMFWYRQDPGLGLRLIYFSYDVKMKEKGDIPEGYSVSREKKERFSLILESASTNQTSMYLCASRGGVRGTGELFFGEGSRLTVL.